This paragraph reports one TCR beta chain. The data were taken from a study of blood T cell repertoires in COVID-19. Study at large: The analysed material was cDNA or gDNA that came from T cells, B-cell-depleted T cells, or PBMCs.

Here immunoSEQ multiplex PCR was the method, and the copy in TCRdb shows in-frame clones only, minus some. The sample lists some 220,000 clones, over 70% occurring once. Trimming at V came to 1 base and at J to 0 bases, leaving 1 base not matched to a gene. The germline V gene has CDR1 SGHAT and CDR2 FQNNGV. The CDR3 length is 15 residues. Sequenced material: peripheral blood. This receptor was obtained from a woman between 65 and 79 years old with acute or convalescent COVID-19. The chain links TRBV11-2 to TRBJ1-2; 8 bases agree with TRBD1. The CDR3 nucleotides read TGTGCCAGCAGCTTAGTGACAGGGGCTAACTATGGCTACACCTTC. It is translated as CASSLVTGANYGYTF.